This T cell receptor (beta chain) was recovered during a study of CD8 T cells in ankylosing spondylitis. Study-level findings and limits: The study identified a TCR beta motif of fewer than 10 highly homologous variants that appeared characteristic of ankylosing spondylitis blood. It was reported that disease-linked clones were significantly enriched in matched ankylosing spondylitis synovial fluid.

This clonotype was seen only a few times. Its cognate antigen is unknown. In germline, CDR1 is LGHNA, CDR2 YNFKEQ. J lost 1 base, V lost 5 bases, and 5 bases had no gene match. This CDR3 contains 16 residues. A quantitative 5'-RACE method, one with molecular barcodes, was used to make TCR beta libraries. MiXCR was run by TCRdb on the 5' RACE reads, yielding one entry per CDR3 protein. The data contain 450,000 or so distinct CDR3 sequences, roughly a quarter of them singletons. The source is a male donor with ankylosing spondylitis. The specimen was blood, either unsorted or a sorted T cell fraction (not recorded which). This chain connects TRBV4-2 to TRBJ1-4, with 9 positions matching TRBD1. This CDR3 is CASSYRGRVTNEKLFF. CDR3 nucleotide sequence: TGTGCCAGCAGCTACAGGGGGCGGGTAACTAATGAAAAACTGTTTTTT.